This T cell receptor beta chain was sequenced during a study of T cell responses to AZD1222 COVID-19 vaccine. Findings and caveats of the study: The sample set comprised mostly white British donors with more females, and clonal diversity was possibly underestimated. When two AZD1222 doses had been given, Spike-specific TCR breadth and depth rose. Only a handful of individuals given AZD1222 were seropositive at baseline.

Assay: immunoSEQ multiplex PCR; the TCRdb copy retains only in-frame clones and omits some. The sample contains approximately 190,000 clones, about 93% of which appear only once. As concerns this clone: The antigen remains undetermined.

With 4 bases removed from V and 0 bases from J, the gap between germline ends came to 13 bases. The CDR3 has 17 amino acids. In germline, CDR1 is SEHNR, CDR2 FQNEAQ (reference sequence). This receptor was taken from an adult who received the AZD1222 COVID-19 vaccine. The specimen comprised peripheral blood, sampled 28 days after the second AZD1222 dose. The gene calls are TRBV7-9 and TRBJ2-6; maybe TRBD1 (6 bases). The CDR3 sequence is CASSSGVSRSGANVLTF. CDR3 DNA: TGTGCCAGCAGCTCAGGGGTAAGCCGCTCTGGGGCCAACGTCCTGACTTTC.